What follows describes a single T cell receptor (beta chain). Its antigen is as yet unknown. The data were taken from a study of T cells after yellow fever vaccination. The germline V gene has CDR1 SGHTA and CDR2 FQGNSA. The CDR3 is 17 amino acids. Trimming cost V 4 bases and J 1 base; bases outside gene matches: 10. A universal primer site and UMIs were added as TCR cDNA was made by 5'RACE template switching. One entry per CDR3 protein results from TCRdb running MiXCR on the 5' RACE reads. The sample includes about 120,000 distinct CDR3 sequences, approximately 9% of them seen just once. Study-wide findings and caveats: A large majority of primary-vaccination clones showed up again after the booster (under 98% CD4, approximately 90% CD8). There was a possibility that FACS-sorted repertoires contained abundant clonotypes contaminating from the bulk population.

The sequencing here drew on CD8+ T cells sorted from PBMCs, taken on the day of the yellow fever booster vaccination. V usage is TRBV7-2 and J usage is TRBJ1-2, with 9 positions matching TRBD1. This receptor was obtained from a man aged 18 to 35 who received the YFV17D yellow fever vaccine. The CDR3 reads CASSSSGQGLRNYGYTF. As DNA, the CDR3 is TGTGCCAGCAGCTCATCGGGACAGGGCCTTCGTAACTATGGCTACACCTTC. The full variable domain, completed using reference TRBV7-2 and TRBJ1-2, is GAGVSQSPSNKVTEKGKDVELRCDPISGHTALYWYRQSLGQGLEFLIYFQGNSAPDKSGLPSDRFSAERTGGSVSTLTIQRTQQEDSAVYLCASSSSGQGLRNYGYTFGSGTRLTVV.